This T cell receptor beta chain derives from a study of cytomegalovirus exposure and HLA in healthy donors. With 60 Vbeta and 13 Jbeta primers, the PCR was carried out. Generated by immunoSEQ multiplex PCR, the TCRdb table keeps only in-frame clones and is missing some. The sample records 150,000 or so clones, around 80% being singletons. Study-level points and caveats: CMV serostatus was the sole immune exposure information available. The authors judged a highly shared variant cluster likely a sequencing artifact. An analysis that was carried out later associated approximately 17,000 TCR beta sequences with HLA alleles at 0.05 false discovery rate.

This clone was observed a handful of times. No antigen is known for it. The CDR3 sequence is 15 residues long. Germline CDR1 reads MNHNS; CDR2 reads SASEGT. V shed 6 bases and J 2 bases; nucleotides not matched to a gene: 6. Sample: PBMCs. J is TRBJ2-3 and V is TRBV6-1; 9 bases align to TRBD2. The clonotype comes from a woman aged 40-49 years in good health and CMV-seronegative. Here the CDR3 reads CASSGGTSLTDTQYF. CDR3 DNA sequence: TGTGCCAGCAGCGGCGGGACTAGCCTCACAGATACGCAGTATTTT.